A single sample is the source of the 9 T cell receptor beta chains below, sequenced in a study of cytomegalovirus exposure and HLA in healthy donors. Libraries were prepared by immunoSEQ multiplex PCR; TCRdb keeps only in-frame clonotypes and omits some of them. This sample has 150,000 or so clones, with about 94% found just once. The sample was PBMCs. Source of these receptors: a man between 18 and 35 years old in good health and CMV-seropositive.

The chain has TRBV15 and TRBJ2-1, with 8 bases fitting TRBD2. Germline lookup yields CDR1 LNHNV and CDR2 YYDKDF (reference sequence). The CDR3 contains 16 residues. V was clipped by 4 bases and J by 7 bases; unmatched bases: 12. For the CDR3, the DNA is TGTGCCACCAGCAAAATTAGCGGGACCCAAGGGAATGAGCAGTTCTTC. This codes for CATSKISGTQGNEQFF.

This chain joins TRBV15 and TRBJ1-1; D might be TRBD1 (6 bases). This CDR3 region has 15 residues. V was trimmed by 0 bases and J by 2 bases, leaving 10 bases between them. Germline loops: CDR1 LNHNV, CDR2 YYDKDF (reference sequence). The CDR3 sequence: CATSRDNRVNTEAFF. CDR3 nucleotide sequence: TGTGCCACCAGCAGAGATAACAGGGTTAACACTGAAGCTTTCTTT. Full variable domain (remainder filled in from reference TRBV15 and TRBJ1-1): DAMVIQNPRYQVTQFGKPVTLSCSQTLNHNVMYWYQQKSSQAPKLLFHYYDKDFNNEADTPDNFQSRRPNTSFCFLDIRSPGLGDTAMYLCATSRDNRVNTEAFFGQGTRLTVV.

V is TRBV27 and J is TRBJ1-5; TRBD1 matches at 8 bases. The CDR3 length is 14 residues. The ends lost 3 bases at V and 5 bases at J; junction bases unmatched: 3. The germline V gene encodes CDR1 MNHEY and CDR2 SMNVEV (reference sequence). The CDR3 DNA reads as TGTGCCAGCAGTTTCAACAGGGGGGATCAGCCCCAGCATTTT. It codes for CASSFNRGDQPQHF.

V and J are TRBV10-2 and TRBJ2-5, with TRBD1 matching 11 bases. The germline CDR1 and CDR2 sequences are WSHSY and SAAADI. With 6 bases clipped from V and 4 bases from J, the junction kept 7 bases outside the gene matches. The CDR3 runs 15 residues. CDR3 amino acids: CASRTSGTGGETQYF. CDR3 in DNA: TGCGCCAGCAGGACGTCCGGGACAGGGGGAGAGACCCAGTACTTC.

This chain connects TRBV27 to TRBJ1-1, with TRBD1 as a possible D gene (6 bases). Trimming took 3 bases from V and 6 from J, leaving 8 bases between them. Germline V gives CDR1 MNHEY, CDR2 SMNVEV (reference sequence). CDR3 length: 12 amino acids. Here the CDR3 reads CASSFPGAEAFF. The CDR3, as DNA: TGTGCCAGCAGTTTCCCAGGGGCTGAAGCTTTCTTT.

The genes are TRBV30 and TRBJ2-7; 7 nucleotides align to TRBD2. The CDR3 consists of 12 residues. V was pared by 2 bases and J by 4 bases, with 2 bases of the junction left unmatched. Germline V CDR1 and CDR2: GTSNPN, SVGIG (reference sequence). CDR3 region: CAWSQAGYEQYF. The CDR3 nucleotides read TGTGCCTGGAGTCAAGCGGGATACGAGCAGTACTTC.

The chain is built from TRBV9 and TRBJ1-3; D unresolved. Germline V gene lookup returns CDR1 SGDLS and CDR2 YYNGEE. V was trimmed by 0 bases and J by 0 bases, leaving 7 bases between them. The CDR3 covers 15 residues. CDR3 region: CASSVDRVSGNTIYF. The CDR3 region has the DNA TGTGCCAGCAGCGTAGACAGAGTCTCTGGAAACACCATATATTTT.

The rearrangement joins TRBV29-1 to TRBJ2-1; the match to TRBD2 covers 13 bases. This CDR3 is 17 amino acids long. Germline CDR1 is SQVTM and CDR2 is ANQGSEA. J was trimmed by 7 bases and V by 5 bases; bases with no gene match: 14. CDR3 amino acids: CSVTLAGGLISANEQFF. Written as DNA, the CDR3 is TGCAGCGTTACACTAGCGGGAGGGCTTATTTCGGCGAATGAGCAGTTCTTC.

The rearrangement joins TRBV5-5 to TRBJ1-6; D may be TRBD1 (5 bases). Between the trimmed V and J ends, which lost 3 bases and 9 bases, there was a span of 13 bases. CDR1 is SGHKS and CDR2 is YYEKEE in the germline V gene (reference sequence). The CDR3 is 14 amino acids. DNA for the CDR3: TGTGCCAGCAGCTCGACCGCGGGGGGTTCACCCCTCCACTTT. Protein: CASSSTAGGSPLHF.